This TCR beta chain originates from a study of T cells in Graves' hyperthyroidism and ophthalmopathy. Study details: At initial diagnosis, before any treatment had begun, peripheral blood was obtained. General observations from the study: Among thyroid clonotypes expanded above 0.001, most also appeared in blood.

As to this clonotype: Antigen specificity is unknown. This may come from a read error, since a much larger clone is one base off. The conserved closing phenylalanine or tryptophan is absent in this CDR3, likely reflecting a read error.

What was amplified from RNA transcripts were TCR beta CDR3 regions. The primer set for the first-round RT-PCR of the TCR CDR3 was HTBI. TCRdb processed the multiplex PCR reads anew with MiXCR; each CDR3 protein has one entry. The repertoire has about 530,000 distinct CDR3 sequences, 17% of them found once; the top ten carry approximately 16%. CDR1 and CDR2 from the germline V gene are LGHDT and YNNKEL (reference sequence). With 5 bases removed from V and 2 bases from J, the gap between germline ends came to 13 bases. The CDR3 loop spans 15 amino acids. The gene calls are TRBV3-1 and TRBJ2-1; D is possibly TRBD1 or TRBD2 (5 bases each). The specimen was blood. The source of this sequence is a woman aged 18-35 years with Graves' ophthalmopathy. CDR3 coding DNA: TGTGCCAGCAGCAAGGGGTTGGGGGCCTACAATGAGCAGTTCCTC. Protein sequence: CASSKGLGAYNEQFL.